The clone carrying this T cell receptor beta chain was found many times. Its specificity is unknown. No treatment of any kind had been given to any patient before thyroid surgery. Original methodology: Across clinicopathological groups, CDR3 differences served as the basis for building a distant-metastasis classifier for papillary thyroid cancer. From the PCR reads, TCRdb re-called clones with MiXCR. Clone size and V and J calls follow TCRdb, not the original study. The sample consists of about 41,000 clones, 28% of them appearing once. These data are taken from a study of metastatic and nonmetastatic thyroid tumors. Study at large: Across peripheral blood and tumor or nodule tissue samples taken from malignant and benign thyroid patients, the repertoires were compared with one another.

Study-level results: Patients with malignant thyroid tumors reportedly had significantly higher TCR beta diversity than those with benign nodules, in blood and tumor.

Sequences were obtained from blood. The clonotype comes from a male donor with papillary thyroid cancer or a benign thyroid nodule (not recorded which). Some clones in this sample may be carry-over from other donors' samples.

The CDR3 nucleotides are TGTGCCACCGACAGGGGAAGTACTGAAGCTTTCTTT. This sequence encodes CATDRGSTEAFF. The V call is TRBV7-9, the J call TRBJ1-1, with 8 bases aligning to TRBD1. The CDR3 consists of 12 residues. CDR1 is SEHNR and CDR2 is FQNEAQ in the germline V gene (reference sequence). Trimming removed 10 bases from V and 5 bases from J; junction bases left unmatched: 6.